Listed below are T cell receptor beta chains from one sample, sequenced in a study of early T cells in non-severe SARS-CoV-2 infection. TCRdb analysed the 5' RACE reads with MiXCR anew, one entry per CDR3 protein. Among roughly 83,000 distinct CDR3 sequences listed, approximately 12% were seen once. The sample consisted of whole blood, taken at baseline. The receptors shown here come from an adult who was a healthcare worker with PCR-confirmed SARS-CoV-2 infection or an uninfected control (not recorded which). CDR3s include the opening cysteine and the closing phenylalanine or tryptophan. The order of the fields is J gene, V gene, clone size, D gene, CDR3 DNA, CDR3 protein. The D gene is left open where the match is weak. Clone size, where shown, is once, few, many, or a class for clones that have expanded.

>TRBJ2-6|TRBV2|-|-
TGTGCCAGCAGTTACGGACCATTCGACTCTGGGGCCAACGTCCTGACTTTC
CASSYGPFDSGANVLTF
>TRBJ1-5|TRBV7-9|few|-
TGTGCCAGCAGCTTAGGGAGAAGCAATCAGCCCCAGCATTTT
CASSLGRSNQPQHF
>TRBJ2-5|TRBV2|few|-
TGTGCCAGCAGTCAAGGCGAGTTCTGGGAGACAGAGACCCAGTACTTC
CASSQGEFWETETQYF
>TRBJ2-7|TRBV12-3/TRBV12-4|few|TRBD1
TGTGCCAGCAGTACCAACAGGGGACCCTCCTACGAGCAGTACTTC
CASSTNRGPSYEQYF
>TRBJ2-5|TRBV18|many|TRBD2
TGTGCCAGCTCACCAGCTCTAGCGGGACAAGAGACCCAGTACTTC
CASSPALAGQETQYF
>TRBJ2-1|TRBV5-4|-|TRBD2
TGCGCCAGCAGCTCTCCCGGGACTAGCGTTGTCAATGAGCAGTTCTTC
CASSSPGTSVVNEQFF
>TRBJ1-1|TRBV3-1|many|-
TGTGCCAGCAGCCAAGAAAGGGCGTCGACTTTCTTT
CASSQERASTFF
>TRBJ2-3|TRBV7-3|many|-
TGTGCCAGCAGCCCCTTTCGTGGTACGCAGTATTTT
CASSPFRGTQYF
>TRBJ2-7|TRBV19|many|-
TGTGCCAGTAGTATAGCGGGAGTACCCTCCTACGAGCAGTACTTC
CASSIAGVPSYEQYF
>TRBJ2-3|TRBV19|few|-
TGTGCCAGTAGTTCGGGACTCCACACAGATACGCAGTATTTT
CASSSGLHTDTQYF
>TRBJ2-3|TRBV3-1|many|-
TGTGCCAGCAGCCAAACCCAGCCGGGGGCGGGGAGCACAGATACGCAGTATTTT
CASSQTQPGAGSTDTQYF
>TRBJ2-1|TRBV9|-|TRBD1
TGTGCCAGCAGCGTAGGGGACAGGGTCAATGAGCAGTTCTTC
CASSVGDRVNEQFF
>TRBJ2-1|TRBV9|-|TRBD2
TGTGCCAGCAGCGTAGGAGGCGGCGGGGGCTACAATGAGCAGTTCTTC
CASSVGGGGGYNEQFF
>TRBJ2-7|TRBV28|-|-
TGTGCCAGCAGCCCGCAATGGGGGGTCAACGAGCAGTACTTC
CASSPQWGVNEQYF
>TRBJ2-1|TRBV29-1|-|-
TGCAGCGCTCTGGGGGCTAGCGGAAACTACAATGAGCAGTTCTTC
CSALGASGNYNEQFF
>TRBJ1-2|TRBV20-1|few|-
TGCAGTGCCAGGACGCCCTCTAACTATGGCTACACCTTC
CSARTPSNYGYTF
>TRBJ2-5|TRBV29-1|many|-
TGCAGCGTTGAAGGTCTTCCCAGCCTACAAGAGACCCAGTACTTC
CSVEGLPSLQETQYF
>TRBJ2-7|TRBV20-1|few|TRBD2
TGCAGTGCTAGAGACGTCCTAGCGGGAGAATCCTACGAGCAGTACTTC
CSARDVLAGESYEQYF
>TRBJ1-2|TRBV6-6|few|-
TGTGCCAGCAGTTACGGGGGTGACTATGGCTACACCTTC
CASSYGGDYGYTF
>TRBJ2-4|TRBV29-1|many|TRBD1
TGCAGCGTTTCCAGGGGGCTAGCCAAAAACATTCAGTACTTC
CSVSRGLAKNIQYF
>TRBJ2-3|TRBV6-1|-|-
TGTGCCAGCAGTGTCGTCAGGAAAAGGGAAGGATGGGGGACAGATACGCAGTATTTT
CASSVVRKREGWGTDTQYF
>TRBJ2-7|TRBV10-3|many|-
TGTGCCATCAGTGCGGCAGGGAAATTCTACGAGCAGTACTTC
CAISAAGKFYEQYF
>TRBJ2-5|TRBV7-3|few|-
TGTGCCAGCAGCCCCCCGGGAGTATCCGCTCAAGAGACCCAGTACTTC
CASSPPGVSAQETQYF
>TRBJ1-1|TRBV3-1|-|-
TGTGCCAGCAGTGGGGGGAACACTGAAGCTTTCTTT
CASSGGNTEAFF
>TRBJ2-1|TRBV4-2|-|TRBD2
TGTGCCAGCAGCCAGGGAGCGGGGGGGAGCTACAATGAGCAGTTCTTC
CASSQGAGGSYNEQFF
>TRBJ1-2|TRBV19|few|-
TGTGCCAGTATCCAGGGAGAGGATGGCTACACCTTC
CASIQGEDGYTF
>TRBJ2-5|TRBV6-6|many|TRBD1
TGTGCCAGCAGGGGAGACAGGGGGTTTCAAGAGACCCAGTACTTC
CASRGDRGFQETQYF
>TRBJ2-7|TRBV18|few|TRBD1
TGTGCCAGCTCCAGTGGCACAGGGGGATCCGTCGCCTACGAGCAGTACTTC
CASSSGTGGSVAYEQYF
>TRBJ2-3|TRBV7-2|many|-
TGTGCCAGCAGCCGGAGGGGGAGGCAGGGTAGCACAGATACGCAGTATTTT
CASSRRGRQGSTDTQYF
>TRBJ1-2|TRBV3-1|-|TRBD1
TGTGCCAGCAGCCAAGCGTCAGGGGGCCGTGGCTACACCTTC
CASSQASGGRGYTF
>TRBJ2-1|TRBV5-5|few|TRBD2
TGTGCCAGCAGCTTCCGCGGGAGCATGAATGAGCAGTTCTTC
CASSFRGSMNEQFF
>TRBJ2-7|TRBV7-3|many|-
TGTGCCAGCAGCCCCACGGGGGCAGGGGAGCAGTACTTC
CASSPTGAGEQYF
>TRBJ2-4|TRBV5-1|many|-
TGCGCCAGCAGCTATGGAGGGGAAGGCATTCAGTACTTC
CASSYGGEGIQYF
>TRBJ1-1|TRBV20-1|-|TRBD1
TGCAGTGCTAAGCCGGGACAGATGAACACTGAAGCTTTCTTT
CSAKPGQMNTEAFF
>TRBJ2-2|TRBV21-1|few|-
TGTGCCACCCCTTGGCCCGGGGAGAACACCGGGGAGCTGTTTTTT
CATPWPGENTGELFF
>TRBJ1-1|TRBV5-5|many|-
TGTGCCAGCAGCTTGGTGGTGAACACTGAAGCTTTCTTT
CASSLVVNTEAFF
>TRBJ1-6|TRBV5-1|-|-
TGCGCCAGCAGCCCAGAGAATTCACCCCTCCACTTT
CASSPENSPLHF
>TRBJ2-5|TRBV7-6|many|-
TGTGCCAGCAGCCCGAGCGAGGGGCCCCAAGAGACCCAGTACTTC
CASSPSEGPQETQYF
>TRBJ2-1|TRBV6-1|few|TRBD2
TGTGCCAGCAAAGGCCGGGCGGGAGGGGGCTACAATGAGCAGTTCTTC
CASKGRAGGGYNEQFF
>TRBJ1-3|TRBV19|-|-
TGTGCCAGTAGTCCCTATATCCTAGTCGGAAACACCATATATTTT
CASSPYILVGNTIYF
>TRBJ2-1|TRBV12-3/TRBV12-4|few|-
TGTGCCAGCAGTTCTACCCATCCGTCCCCGGACGAGCAGTTCTTC
CASSSTHPSPDEQFF
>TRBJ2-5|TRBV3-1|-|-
TGTGCCAGCAGCCAACCCCGGGCGAGTGAAGAGACCCAGTACTTC
CASSQPRASEETQYF